This T cell receptor (beta chain) was found in a study of blood T cells in healthy people across ages. General study findings and limits: Roughly linearly, TCR beta diversity per million T cells fell as age increased.

With a J-beta primer mix and a sample-barcoded 5' primer, a second PCR ran about 6 to 11 cycles. TCRdb re-called the 5' RACE reads with MiXCR, one entry per CDR3 protein. The sample shows about 1.6 million distinct CDR3 sequences, 30% to 40% of them seen only once. There are 15 residues in the CDR3. V was clipped by 0 bases and J by 6 bases; unmatched bases: 8. CDR1 and CDR2 from the germline V gene are DFQATT and SNEGSKA (reference sequence). A word on this clonotype: Its antigen is unidentified.

PBMCs, at least 7 million per sample, were isolated. V usage is TRBV20-1 and J usage is TRBJ2-1, with 7 bases aligning to TRBD2. This TCR came from a woman in her 30s in good health. Sequencing input: blood. CDR3 sequence: CSARDGAGAANEQFF. CDR3 DNA: TGCAGTGCTAGAGATGGGGCGGGAGCGGCCAATGAGCAGTTCTTC.